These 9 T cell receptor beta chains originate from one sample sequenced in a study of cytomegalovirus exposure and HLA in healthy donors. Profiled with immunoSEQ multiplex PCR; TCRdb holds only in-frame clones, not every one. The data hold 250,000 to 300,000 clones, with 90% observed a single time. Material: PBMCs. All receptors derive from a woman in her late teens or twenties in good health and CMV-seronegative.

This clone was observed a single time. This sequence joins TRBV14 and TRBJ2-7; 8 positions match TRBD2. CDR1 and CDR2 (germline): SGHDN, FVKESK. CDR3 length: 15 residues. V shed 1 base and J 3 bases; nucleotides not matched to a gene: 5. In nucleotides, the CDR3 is TGTGCCAGCAGCCAAGGCAGCGGGGGAGGCTACGAGCAGTACGTC. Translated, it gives CASSQGSGGGYEQYV.

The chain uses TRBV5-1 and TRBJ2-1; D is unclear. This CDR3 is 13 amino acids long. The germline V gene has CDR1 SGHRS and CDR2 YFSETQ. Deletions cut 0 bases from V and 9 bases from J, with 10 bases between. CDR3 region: CASSLEQALEQFF. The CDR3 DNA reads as TGCGCCAGCAGCTTGGAGCAGGCCCTTGAGCAGTTCTTC.

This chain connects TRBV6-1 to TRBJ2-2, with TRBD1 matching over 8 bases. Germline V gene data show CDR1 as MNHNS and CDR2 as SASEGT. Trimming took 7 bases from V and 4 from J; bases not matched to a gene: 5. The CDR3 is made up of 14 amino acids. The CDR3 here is CASTGQGFTGELFF. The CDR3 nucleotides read TGTGCCAGCACTGGACAGGGATTCACCGGGGAGCTGTTTTTT.

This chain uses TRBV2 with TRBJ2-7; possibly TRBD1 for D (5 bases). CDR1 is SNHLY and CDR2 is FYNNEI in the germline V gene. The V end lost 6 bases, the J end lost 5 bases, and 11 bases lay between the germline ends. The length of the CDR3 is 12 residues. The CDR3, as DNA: TGTGCCAGCAGCGAAACCAGGGACGAGCAGTACTTC. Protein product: CASSETRDEQYF.

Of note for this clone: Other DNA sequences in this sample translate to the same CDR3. The CDR3 DNA reads TGTGCCAGCAGCGTAGGCGGACAGGGCTACGAGCAGTACTTC. Translating it yields CASSVGGQGYEQYF. The genes are TRBV9 and TRBJ2-7; TRBD1 matches at 8 bases. V lost 0 bases and J lost 3; bases outside the gene matches: 2. The CDR3 length is 14 residues. The germline V gene encodes CDR1 SGDLS and CDR2 YYNGEE. Filled out from reference TRBV9 and TRBJ2-7, the complete variable domain reads DSGVTQTPKHLITATGQRVTLRCSPRSGDLSVYWYQQSLDQGLQFLIQYYNGEERAKGNILERFSAQQFPDLHSELNLSSLELGDSALYFCASSVGGQGYEQYFGPGTRLTVT.

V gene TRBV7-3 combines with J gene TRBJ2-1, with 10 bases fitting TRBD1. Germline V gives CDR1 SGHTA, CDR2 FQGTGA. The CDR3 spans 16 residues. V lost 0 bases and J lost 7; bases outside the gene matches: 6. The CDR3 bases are TGTGCCAGCAGCTTAACATCCGGGACAGGGGTGAATGAGCAGTTCTTC. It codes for CASSLTSGTGVNEQFF.

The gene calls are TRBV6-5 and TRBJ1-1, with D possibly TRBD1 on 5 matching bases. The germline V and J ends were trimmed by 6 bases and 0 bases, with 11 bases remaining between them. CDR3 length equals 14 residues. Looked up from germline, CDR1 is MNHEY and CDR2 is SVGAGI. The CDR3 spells CASRLGGLNTEAFF. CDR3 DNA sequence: TGTGCCAGCAGGCTCGGGGGACTGAACACTGAAGCTTTCTTT.

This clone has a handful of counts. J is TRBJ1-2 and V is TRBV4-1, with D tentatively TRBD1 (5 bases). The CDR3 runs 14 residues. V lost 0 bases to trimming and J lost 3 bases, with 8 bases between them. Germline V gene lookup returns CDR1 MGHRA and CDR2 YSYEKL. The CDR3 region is CASSQEGLYYGYTF. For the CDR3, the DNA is TGCGCCAGCAGCCAAGAGGGACTTTACTATGGCTACACCTTC.

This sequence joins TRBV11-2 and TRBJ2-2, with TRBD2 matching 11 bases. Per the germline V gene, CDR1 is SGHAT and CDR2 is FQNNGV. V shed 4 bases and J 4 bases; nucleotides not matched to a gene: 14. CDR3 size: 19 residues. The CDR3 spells CASSSLKVVAGGPTGELFF. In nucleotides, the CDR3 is TGTGCCAGCAGCTCCCTCAAGGTCGTAGCGGGGGGGCCCACCGGGGAGCTGTTTTTT.